The 21 T cell receptor beta chains listed next were all sequenced from one sample in a study of identical twins. TCRdb reprocessed the 5' RACE reads via MiXCR and lists one record per CDR3 protein. This sample has 500,000 to 650,000 distinct CDR3 sequences, with about 7% found just once. The sample was also linked to a second study, of yellow fever vaccine responses in identical twins.

The source material was PBMCs. The origin of the receptors is a woman between 18 and 29 years old in good health.

This clonotype has a handful of counts. The V gene is TRBV7-9, the J gene TRBJ2-7; no definite D call. The CDR3 covers 12 residues. The germline V gene has CDR1 SEHNR and CDR2 FQNEAQ (reference sequence). V shed 2 bases and J shed 2 bases, with 4 bases lying between them. For the CDR3, the DNA is TGTGCCAGCAGCTTAACGACCTACGAGCAGTACGTC. Translated: CASSLTTYEQYV.

This clonotype was found a few times. V is TRBV2 and J is TRBJ2-3; 7 bases align to TRBD2. The germline gives CDR1 SNHLY, CDR2 FYNNEI. This CDR3 spans 17 amino acids. Trimming at V came to 6 bases and at J to 2 bases, leaving 14 bases not matched to a gene. CDR3 loop: CASREGEAGPLTDTQYF. DNA for the CDR3: TGTGCCAGCAGGGAGGGCGAAGCGGGACCTCTCACAGATACGCAGTATTTT.

The table lists this clonotype with many counts. The chain links TRBV3-1 to TRBJ2-1; possibly TRBD2 for D (7 bases). The V end lost 0 bases, the J end lost 4 bases, and 13 bases lay between the germline ends. This CDR3 is built from 16 residues. Per the germline V gene, CDR1 is LGHDT and CDR2 is YNNKEL (reference sequence). CDR3 DNA: TGTGCCAGCAGCCAAGAGGGGGGGACATCATACAATGAGCAGTTCTTC. Protein: CASSQEGGTSYNEQFF.

The genes are TRBV28 and TRBJ2-7; TRBD1 is a possible D gene (5 bases). The CDR3 spans 14 residues. Between the trimmed V and J ends, which lost 3 bases and 2 bases, there was a span of 11 bases. Germline V gene lookup returns CDR1 MDHEN and CDR2 SYDVKM. Written as DNA, the CDR3 is TGTGCCAGCAGTTTCGACAGACAAGCCTACGAGCAGTACGTC. Translated, it gives CASSFDRQAYEQYV.

In this sample, this clonotype turned up a few times. The gene calls are TRBV7-8 and TRBJ2-2; D is possibly TRBD2 (5 bases). Trimming removed 5 bases from V and 3 bases from J, with 10 bases in between. CDR1 and CDR2 (germline): SGHVS, FQNEAQ. The CDR3 contains 14 residues. The CDR3 bases are TGTGCCAGCAGCATGAGACTATACACCGGGGAGCTGTTTTTT. Its protein is CASSMRLYTGELFF.

In this sample, this clonotype turned up many times. This chain uses TRBV12-3 or TRBV12-4 with TRBJ1-2; TRBD1 might be the D (6 bases). The CDR3 totals 16 residues. With 6 bases removed from V and 0 bases from J, the gap between germline ends came to 17 bases. In DNA, the CDR3 is TGTGCCAGCAGCTATAACATCGAGGGGGCTAACTATGGCTACACCTTC. Translating gives CASSYNIEGANYGYTF.

V and J are TRBV5-5 and TRBJ2-7; possibly TRBD1 for D (7 bases). The CDR3 totals 15 residues. CDR1 is SGHKS, CDR2 YYEKEE, per germline (reference sequence). V dropped 3 bases and J dropped 0 bases, with 13 bases sitting between them. The CDR3 is CASSSQGGSSYEQYF. In DNA form, the CDR3 reads TGTGCCAGCAGCTCGCAGGGGGGAAGCTCCTACGAGCAGTACTTC. Full variable domain (rest looked up from reference TRBV5-5 and TRBJ2-7): DAGVTQSPTHLIKTRGQQVTLRCSPISGHKSVSWYQQVLGQGPQFIFQYYEKEERGRGNFPDRFSARQFPNYSSELNVNALLLGDSALYLCASSSQGGSSYEQYFGPGTRLTVT.

This rearrangement joins TRBV6-5 to TRBJ1-1; 12 bases line up with TRBD1. The CDR3 covers 15 residues. Losses at the gene ends were 4 bases for V and 5 bases for J; bases not matched to a gene: 5. Germline CDR1 MNHEY, CDR2 SVGAGI. CDR3: CASSWDRGRETEAFF. In DNA, the CDR3 is TGTGCCAGCAGTTGGGACAGGGGGCGGGAAACTGAAGCTTTCTTT.

This clonotype was observed a few times. The genes are TRBV5-1 and TRBJ1-1; no reliable D call. This CDR3 spans 15 amino acids. The germline V gene encodes CDR1 SGHRS and CDR2 YFSETQ. Trimming took off 4 bases at V and 0 bases at J, with 13 bases between the two ends. CDR3 sequence (DNA): TGCGCCAGCAGCAACGCCCTGGGGTTGAACACTGAAGCTTTCTTT. This translates into CASSNALGLNTEAFF. Looking up the rest from reference TRBV5-1 and TRBJ1-1 gives the full variable domain: KAGVTQTPRYLIKTRGQQVTLSCSPISGHRSVSWYQQTPGQGLQFLFEYFSETQRNKGNFPGRFSGRQFSNSRSEMNVSTLELGDSALYLCASSNALGLNTEAFFGQGTRLTVV.

This clonotype was detected many times. The chain combines TRBV12-3 or TRBV12-4 with TRBJ2-7, with TRBD1 identical over 7 bases. V was pared by 4 bases and J by 0 bases, with 3 bases of the junction left unmatched. The CDR3 length is 14 residues. CDR3 nucleotides: TGTGCCAGCAGTTCCTACAGGGGCTCCTACGAGCAGTACTTC. Translation gives CASSSYRGSYEQYF.

At least ten counts were recorded for this clonotype. This chain joins TRBV20-1 and TRBJ2-5; a weak D match, TRBD2 (5 bases). V dropped 5 bases and J dropped 3 bases, with 16 bases sitting between them. The CDR3 is 14 residues long. Germline V gene lookup returns CDR1 DFQATT and CDR2 SNEGSKA (reference sequence). The CDR3 DNA sequence: TGCAGTGCTCTCCTCCAACTAGGTGAAGAGACCCAGTACTTC. Translating gives CSALLQLGEETQYF.

The chain's CDR3 is CASTTGTGGNYEQYF. The CDR3 DNA reads as TGTGCCAGCACAACCGGGACAGGGGGAAACTACGAGCAGTACTTC. The chain has TRBV18 and TRBJ2-7, with 11 bases matching TRBD1. This CDR3 is 15 amino acids long. The germline V gene has CDR1 KGHSH and CDR2 LQKENI. With 8 bases clipped from V and 3 bases from J, the junction kept 9 bases outside the gene matches.

This chain links TRBV20-1 with TRBJ2-7; no definite D call. Germline loops: CDR1 DFQATT, CDR2 SNEGSKA (reference sequence). This CDR3 has 12 amino acids. Between the trimmed V and J ends, which lost 4 bases and 0 bases, there was a span of 7 bases. Here the CDR3 reads CSATISSYEQYV. As DNA, the CDR3 is TGCAGTGCTACCATAAGCTCCTACGAGCAGTACGTC.

Ten or more counts support this clonotype. This chain uses TRBV20-1 with TRBJ2-5, with D maybe TRBD2 (6 bases). CDR1 is DFQATT, CDR2 SNEGSKA, per germline (reference sequence). The CDR3 is 14 amino acids. V was clipped by 4 bases and J by 5 bases, with 17 bases between them. Here the CDR3 DNA reads TGCAGTGCTAAGGACGGGGGTGGTAAGGAGACCCAGTACTTC. Its translation is CSAKDGGGKETQYF.

This clonotype was seen a few times. This rearrangement joins TRBV7-8 to TRBJ2-7; TRBD1 agrees at 8 bases. Germline V gives CDR1 SGHVS, CDR2 FQNEAQ. The CDR3 runs 13 residues. The ends lost 2 bases at V and 7 bases at J; junction bases unmatched: 4. As DNA, the CDR3 is TGTGCCAGCAGCTTAAGACAGGGGAGGGAGCAGTACGTC. It yields the protein CASSLRQGREQYV.

This clonotype was recorded many times. The J gene is TRBJ1-1, the V gene TRBV10-3, with a tentative D call TRBD1 (5 bases). The CDR3 consists of 13 residues. CDR1 is ENHRY, CDR2 SYGVKD, per germline. Trimming shortened V by 0 bases and J by 7 bases, and 9 bases separated the two germline ends. In nucleotides, the CDR3 is TGTGCCATCAGTGAGTCCGGGGACCGTGAAGCTTTCTTT. Translated, it gives CAISESGDREAFF.

V and J are TRBV10-3 and TRBJ2-5; D is possibly TRBD1 or TRBD2 (6 bases each). Trimming took 4 bases from V and 1 from J, leaving 10 bases between them. CDR1 ENHRY and CDR2 SYGVKD come from the germline V gene. This CDR3 is built from 14 residues. CDR3 region: CAISGRGSQETQYF. As DNA, the CDR3 is TGTGCCATCAGTGGGAGGGGGTCCCAAGAGACCCAGTACTTC.

This clonotype was observed many times. The CDR3: CASSLGVRRGETQYF. In DNA form, the CDR3 reads TGTGCCAGCAGTTTGGGGGTCCGACGGGGAGAGACCCAGTACTTC. J is TRBJ2-5 and V is TRBV12-3 or TRBV12-4; the D call may be TRBD1 or TRBD2 (5 bases each). V dropped 3 bases and J dropped 4 bases, with 15 bases sitting between them. The CDR3 sequence is 15 residues long.

The V gene is TRBV20-1, the J gene TRBJ2-4; D is tentatively TRBD1 or TRBD2 (5 bases each). From germline, CDR1 is DFQATT and CDR2 SNEGSKA (reference sequence). The CDR3 has 9 residues. V was cut by 5 bases and J by 15 bases, with 11 bases left in between. The CDR3 sequence is CSAGGSSYF. In DNA form, the CDR3 reads TGCAGTGCTGGGGGATCATCGTACTTC.

This clonotype has at least ten counts. The genes are TRBV28 and TRBJ1-5; TRBD1 matches 9 bases. Per the germline V gene, CDR1 is MDHEN and CDR2 is SYDVKM. The CDR3 spans 15 residues. Trimming at V came to 8 bases and at J to 3 bases, leaving 8 bases not matched to a gene. This CDR3 is CASRAGTGYNQPQHF. CDR3 DNA: TGTGCCAGCCGCGCCGGGACAGGGTACAATCAGCCCCAGCATTTT.

This clonotype was detected only a few times. The chain combines TRBV24-1 with TRBJ1-2, with 10 bases that match TRBD1. The trim removed 3 bases at V and 4 bases at J, leaving 4 bases unmatched. Germline values: CDR1 KGHDR, CDR2 SFDVKD. The CDR3 runs 15 residues. Here the CDR3 DNA reads TGTGCCACCAGTGATCCGACAGGGGGCAGCTATGGCTACACCTTC. Its protein is CATSDPTGGSYGYTF.